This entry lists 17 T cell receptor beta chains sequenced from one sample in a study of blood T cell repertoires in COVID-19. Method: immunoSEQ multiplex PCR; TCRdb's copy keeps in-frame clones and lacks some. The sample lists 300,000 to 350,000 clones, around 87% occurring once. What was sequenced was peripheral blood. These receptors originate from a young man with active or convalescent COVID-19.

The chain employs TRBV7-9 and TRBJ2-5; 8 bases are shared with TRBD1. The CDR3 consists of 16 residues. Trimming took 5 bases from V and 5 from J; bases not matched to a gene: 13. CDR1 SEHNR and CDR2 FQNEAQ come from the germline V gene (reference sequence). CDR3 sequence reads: CASSRQGNGMAETQYF. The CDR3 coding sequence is TGTGCCAGCAGCCGACAGGGGAATGGCATGGCGGAGACCCAGTACTTC.

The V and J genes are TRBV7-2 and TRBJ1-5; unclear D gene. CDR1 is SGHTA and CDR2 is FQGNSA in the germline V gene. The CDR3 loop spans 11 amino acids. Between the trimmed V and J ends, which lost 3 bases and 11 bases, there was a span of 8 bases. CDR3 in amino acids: CASSFGEAQHF. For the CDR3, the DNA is TGTGCCAGCAGCTTTGGGGAGGCCCAGCATTTT.

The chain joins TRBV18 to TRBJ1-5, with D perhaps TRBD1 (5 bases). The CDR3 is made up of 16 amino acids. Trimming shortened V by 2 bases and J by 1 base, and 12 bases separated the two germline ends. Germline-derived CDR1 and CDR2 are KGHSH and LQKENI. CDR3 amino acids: CASSPRQSTSNQPQHF. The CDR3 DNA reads TGTGCCAGCTCACCAAGACAGAGTACGAGCAATCAGCCCCAGCATTTT. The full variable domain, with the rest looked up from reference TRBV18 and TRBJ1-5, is NAGVMQNPRHLVRRRGQEARLRCSPMKGHSHVYWYRQLPEEGLKFMVYLQKENIIDESGMPKERFSAEFPKEGPSILRIQQVVRGDSAAYFCASSPRQSTSNQPQHFGDGTRLSIL.

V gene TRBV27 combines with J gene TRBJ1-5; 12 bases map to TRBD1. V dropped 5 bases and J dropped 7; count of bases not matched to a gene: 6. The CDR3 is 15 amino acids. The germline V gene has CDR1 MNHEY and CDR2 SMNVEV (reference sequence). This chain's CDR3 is CASSQGTGGLQPQHF. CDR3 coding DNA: TGTGCCAGCAGTCAGGGGACAGGGGGCTTGCAGCCCCAGCATTTT.

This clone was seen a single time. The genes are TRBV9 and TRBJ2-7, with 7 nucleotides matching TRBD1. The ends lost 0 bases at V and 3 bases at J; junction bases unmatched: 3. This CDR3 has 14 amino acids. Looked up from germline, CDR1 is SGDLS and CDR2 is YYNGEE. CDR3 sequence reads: CASSVGSGGYEQYF. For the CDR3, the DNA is TGTGCCAGCAGCGTAGGATCAGGGGGCTACGAGCAGTACTTC.

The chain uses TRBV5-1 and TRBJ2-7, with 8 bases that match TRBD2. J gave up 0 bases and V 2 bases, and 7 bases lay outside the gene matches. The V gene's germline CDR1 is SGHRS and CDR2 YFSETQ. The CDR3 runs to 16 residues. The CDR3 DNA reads TGCGCCAGCAGCTTCAGAGGGAGCGGGAGCTCCTACGAGCAGTACTTC. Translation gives CASSFRGSGSSYEQYF.

This chain's CDR3 is CASSKSRGSTIKGGNTIYF. Here the CDR3 DNA reads TGTGCCAGCAGCAAAAGTCGGGGGAGCACTATTAAGGGAGGAAACACCATATATTTT. This chain connects TRBV21-1 to TRBJ1-3. TRBV21-1 is noted as a pseudogene. The CDR3 extends over 19 amino acids.

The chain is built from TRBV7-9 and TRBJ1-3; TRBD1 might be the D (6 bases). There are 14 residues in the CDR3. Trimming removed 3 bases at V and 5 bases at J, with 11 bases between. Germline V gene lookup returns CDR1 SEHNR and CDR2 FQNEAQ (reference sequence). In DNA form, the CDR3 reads TGTGCCAGCAGCTTGGGGGGGCAGAGAAACACCATATATTTT. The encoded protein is CASSLGGQRNTIYF.

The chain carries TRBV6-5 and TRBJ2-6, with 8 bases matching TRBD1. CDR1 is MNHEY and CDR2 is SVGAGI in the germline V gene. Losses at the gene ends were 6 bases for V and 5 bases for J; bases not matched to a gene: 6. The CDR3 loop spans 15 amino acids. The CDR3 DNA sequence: TGTGCCAGCAGGGACAGGGCTCTTAGGGCCAACGTCCTGACTTTC. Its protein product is CASRDRALRANVLTF.

The CDR3 region is CASSIDPGQPTMNTEAFF. CDR3 coding DNA: TGTGCCAGTAGTATCGATCCGGGACAGCCTACCATGAACACTGAAGCTTTCTTT. This chain links TRBV19 with TRBJ1-1; 7 bases line up with TRBD1. V lost 3 bases, J lost 0 bases, and 13 bases stayed unmatched. Germline V gene lookup returns CDR1 LNHDA and CDR2 SQIVND (reference sequence). The CDR3 is made up of 18 amino acids.

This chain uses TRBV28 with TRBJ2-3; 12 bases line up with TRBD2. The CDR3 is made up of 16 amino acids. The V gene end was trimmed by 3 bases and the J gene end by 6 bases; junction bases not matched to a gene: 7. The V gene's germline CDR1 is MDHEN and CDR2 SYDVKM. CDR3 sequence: CASSLTLAGGQDTQYF. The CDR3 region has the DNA TGTGCCAGCAGTTTGACTCTAGCGGGAGGGCAGGATACGCAGTATTTT.

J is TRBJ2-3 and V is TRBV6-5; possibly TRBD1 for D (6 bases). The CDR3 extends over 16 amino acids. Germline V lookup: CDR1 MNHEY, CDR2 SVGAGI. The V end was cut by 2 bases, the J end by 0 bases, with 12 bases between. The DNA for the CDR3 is TGTGCCAGCAGTTACCTCGGCAGGGGTAGCACAGATACGCAGTATTTT. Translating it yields CASSYLGRGSTDTQYF.

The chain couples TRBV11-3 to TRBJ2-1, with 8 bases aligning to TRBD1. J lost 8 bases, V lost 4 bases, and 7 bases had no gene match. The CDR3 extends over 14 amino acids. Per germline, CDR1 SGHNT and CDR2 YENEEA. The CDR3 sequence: CASSSGQGVDEQFF. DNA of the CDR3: TGTGCCAGCAGCTCCGGACAGGGTGTAGATGAGCAGTTCTTC.

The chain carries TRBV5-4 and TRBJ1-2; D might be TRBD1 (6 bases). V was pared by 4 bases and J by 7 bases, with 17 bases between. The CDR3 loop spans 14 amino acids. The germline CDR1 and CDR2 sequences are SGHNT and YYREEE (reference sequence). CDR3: CASSPGQTPLGYTF. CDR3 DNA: TGTGCCAGCAGCCCGGGACAAACCCCCCTTGGCTACACCTTC.

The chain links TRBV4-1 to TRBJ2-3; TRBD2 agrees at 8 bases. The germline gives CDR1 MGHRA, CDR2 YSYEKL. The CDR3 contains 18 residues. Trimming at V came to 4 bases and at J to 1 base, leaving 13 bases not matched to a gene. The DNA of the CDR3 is TGCGCCAGCAGCCTAATTTCGAGCAAGACTAGCGGCACAGATACGCAGTATTTT. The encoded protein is CASSLISSKTSGTDTQYF.

The CDR3 loop reads CASSLSNNRGNEQYF. The CDR3 nucleotides are TGTGCCAGCAGCTTATCCAATAACAGGGGGAACGAGCAGTACTTC. The rearrangement links TRBV7-7 to TRBJ2-7; 8 nucleotides align to TRBD1. The CDR3 extends over 15 amino acids. V gave up 2 bases and J gave up 5 bases; unmatched junction bases: 8. Germline V gives CDR1 SSHAT, CDR2 FNYEAQ (reference sequence).

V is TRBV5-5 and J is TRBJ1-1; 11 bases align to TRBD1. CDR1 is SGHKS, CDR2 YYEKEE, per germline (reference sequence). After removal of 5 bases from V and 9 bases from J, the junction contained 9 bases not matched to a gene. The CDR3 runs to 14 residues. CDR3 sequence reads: CASRLLGQGEKAFF. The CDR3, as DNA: TGTGCCAGCAGACTCCTGGGACAGGGGGAGAAAGCTTTCTTT.